These 21 T cell receptor beta chains were all obtained from the same sample, sequenced in a study of blood T cell repertoires in COVID-19. Using immunoSEQ multiplex PCR, the repertoire was profiled, and TCRdb retains in-frame clones only, with some absent. Found here are 95,000 to 100,000 clones, around 87% of them singletons; the top ten hold roughly 12%. Sample: peripheral blood. The receptors here all came from a woman in her 30s with acute or convalescent COVID-19.

This chain connects TRBV7-8 to TRBJ1-1; TRBD1 might be the D (6 bases). Germline CDR1 reads SGHVS; CDR2 reads FQNEAQ. Trimming took off 11 bases at V and 4 bases at J, with 17 bases between the two ends. There are 13 residues in the CDR3. The CDR3 loop reads CASGKGDSTEAFF. The CDR3 DNA is TGTGCCTCGGGGAAGGGGGATTCCACTGAAGCTTTCTTT.

J is TRBJ1-5 and V is TRBV6-5; maybe TRBD1 (5 bases). CDR1 is MNHEY and CDR2 is SVGAGI in the germline V gene. The CDR3 runs to 14 residues. V was trimmed by 2 bases and J by 6 bases, leaving 11 bases between them. The CDR3 is CASSYRRGGQPQHF. CDR3 in DNA: TGTGCCAGCAGTTACAGGAGGGGAGGTCAGCCCCAGCATTTT.

V usage is TRBV19 and J usage is TRBJ2-1; D uncertain. The CDR3 has 12 residues. The ends were cut back, 5 bases at V and 0 bases at J, with 2 bases in the middle. CDR1 is LNHDA and CDR2 is SQIVND in the germline V gene (reference sequence). The CDR3 reads CASSHSYNEQFF. The CDR3 DNA reads as TGTGCCAGTAGTCACTCCTACAATGAGCAGTTCTTC.

This clone was seen just once. CDR3 DNA: TGCGCCAGCAGCCAAGAAGGAGCGGGGGTCTCCTATGGCTACACCTTC. Translated, it gives CASSQEGAGVSYGYTF. The rearrangement joins TRBV4-1 to TRBJ1-2; D is perhaps TRBD1 (5 bases). This CDR3 is built from 16 residues. The germline V gene encodes CDR1 MGHRA and CDR2 YSYEKL. V lost 0 bases, J lost 4 bases, and 15 bases lay in between.

This clone has more than one count but fewer than ten. The V call is TRBV12-3 or TRBV12-4, the J call TRBJ1-1, with a tentative D call TRBD1 (6 bases). The CDR3 spans 12 residues. V was pared by 6 bases and J by 5 bases, with 10 bases between. In nucleotides, the CDR3 is TGTGCCAGCAGAACAGGGCGAACTGAAGCTTTCTTT. This gives the protein CASRTGRTEAFF.

This clone was recorded many times. The J gene is TRBJ1-1, the V gene TRBV18; D ambiguous. Germline V gives CDR1 KGHSH, CDR2 LQKENI. This CDR3 comprises 14 residues. Trimming took off 3 bases at V and 4 bases at J, with 12 bases between the two ends. The DNA of the CDR3 is TGTGCCAGCTCACCCTTGTCCCAGGCCACTGAAGCTTTCTTT. This gives the protein CASSPLSQATEAFF.

The V call is TRBV28, the J call TRBJ1-6, with a possible D match to TRBD1 (6 bases). V lost 7 bases to trimming and J lost 10 bases, with 23 bases between them. This CDR3 region has 16 residues. Germline V gene sequence: CDR1 MDHEN, CDR2 SYDVKM. The CDR3 loop reads CASTSGGAPYSSPLHF. DNA for the CDR3: TGTGCCAGCACCAGTGGGGGGGCACCGTATTCGTCACCCCTCCACTTT.

The J gene is TRBJ1-2, the V gene TRBV7-2; D uncertain. V shed 6 bases and J shed 6 bases, with 11 bases lying between them. Per the germline V gene, CDR1 is SGHTA and CDR2 is FQGNSA. The CDR3 is made up of 12 amino acids. The CDR3 DNA sequence: TGTGCCAGCAGTATAGCGCCGGATGGCTACACCTTC. Translated: CASSIAPDGYTF.

CDR3 in DNA: TGTGCCAGCAGCCAAGCGGGTAATGAAAAACTGTTTTTT. It is translated as CASSQAGNEKLFF. This chain joins TRBV3-1 (or the pseudogene TRBV3-2) and TRBJ1-4; D gene unclear. V lost 1 base to trimming and J lost 4 bases, with 4 bases between them. The CDR3 is 13 residues long. Germline V gene sequence: CDR1 LGHDT, CDR2 YNNKEL (reference sequence).

This chain links TRBV5-6 with TRBJ2-1, with TRBD1 as a possible D gene (5 bases). Trimming shortened V by 4 bases and J by 2 bases, and 13 bases separated the two germline ends. Germline loops: CDR1 SGHDT, CDR2 YYEEEE. This CDR3 is 15 amino acids long. CDR3 bases: TGTGCCAGCAGCCTCGGGCAGGGCCCCTACAATGAGCAGTTCTTC. Translation gives CASSLGQGPYNEQFF. The whole variable domain, filled in from reference TRBV5-6 and TRBJ2-1, reads DAGVTQSPTHLIKTRGQQVTLRCSPKSGHDTVSWYQQALGQGPQFIFQYYEEEERQRGNFPDRFSGHQFPNYSSELNVNALLLGDSALYLCASSLGQGPYNEQFFGPGTRLTVL.

The chain uses TRBV24-1 and TRBJ2-3, with a possible D match to TRBD2 (5 bases). V gave up 1 base and J gave up 0 bases, with 10 bases separating them. The CDR3 runs to 16 residues. The germline CDR1 and CDR2 sequences are KGHDR and SFDVKD. The CDR3 nucleotides are TGTGCCACCAGTGATTTTCGGGGAGACAGCACAGATACGCAGTATTTT. It translates to CATSDFRGDSTDTQYF.

J is TRBJ2-1 and V is TRBV2, with 7 bases lining up with TRBD1. Germline values: CDR1 SNHLY, CDR2 FYNNEI. This CDR3 is built from 12 residues. V trimming: 5 bases; J trimming: 7 bases; junction bases outside the gene matches: 2. The CDR3 region is CASSTQGNEQFF. CDR3 nucleotide sequence: TGTGCCAGCAGTACACAGGGGAATGAGCAGTTCTTC.

V usage is TRBV4-1 and J usage is TRBJ2-7; D unresolved. From germline, CDR1 is MGHRA and CDR2 YSYEKL. V was trimmed by 0 bases and J by 5 bases, leaving 17 bases between them. The CDR3 is made up of 16 amino acids. The CDR3 bases are TGCGCCAGCAGCCAAGATAAAACCCTAGACGTCCACGAGCAGTACTTC. It translates to CASSQDKTLDVHEQYF.

This sequence joins TRBV9 and TRBJ1-2; tentatively, D is TRBD1 (6 bases). This CDR3 spans 16 amino acids. CDR1 is SGDLS and CDR2 is YYNGEE in the germline V gene. Trimming took off 0 bases at V and 5 bases at J, with 17 bases between the two ends. The CDR3 loop is CASSVDVGAGVYGYTF. CDR3 coding DNA: TGTGCCAGCAGCGTAGATGTCGGGGCAGGGGTGTATGGCTACACCTTC.

This clone has just a few counts. The CDR3 protein is CASSLSPGQGAGGRATEAFF. CDR3 sequence (DNA): TGCGCCAGCAGCTTGTCCCCAGGACAGGGAGCTGGAGGGAGAGCGACTGAAGCTTTCTTT. The chain couples TRBV5-1 to TRBJ1-1; 8 positions agree with TRBD1. Germline CDR1 is SGHRS and CDR2 is YFSETQ. The CDR3 covers 20 residues. The J segment lost 5 bases and the V segment lost 1 base, leaving 22 bases of the junction unmatched.

The V and J genes are TRBV18 and TRBJ1-2; TRBD1 is a possible D gene (6 bases). CDR1 KGHSH and CDR2 LQKENI come from the germline V gene. Trimming took 1 base from V and 4 from J, leaving 7 bases between them. This CDR3 is built from 13 residues. This CDR3 is CASSPLDSYGYTF. For the CDR3, the DNA is TGTGCCAGCTCACCACTGGACAGCTATGGCTACACCTTC. Based on the CDR3 plus reference TRBV18 and TRBJ1-2, the full variable domain is NAGVMQNPRHLVRRRGQEARLRCSPMKGHSHVYWYRQLPEEGLKFMVYLQKENIIDESGMPKERFSAEFPKEGPSILRIQQVVRGDSAAYFCASSPLDSYGYTFGSGTRLTVV.

The V call is TRBV28, the J call TRBJ1-2; 8 positions match TRBD1. The CDR3 covers 14 residues. The germline CDR1 and CDR2 sequences are MDHEN and SYDVKM. Trimming removed 6 bases from V and 7 bases from J; junction bases left unmatched: 10. The CDR3 region is CASRGHGTGGGYTF. The CDR3 DNA follows: TGTGCCAGCAGGGGTCACGGGACAGGAGGTGGCTACACCTTC.

The V gene is TRBV27, the J gene TRBJ1-2, with 7 bases lining up with TRBD1. The J segment lost 2 bases and the V segment lost 4 bases, leaving 7 bases of the junction unmatched. The CDR3 spans 15 residues. The germline V gene encodes CDR1 MNHEY and CDR2 SMNVEV (reference sequence). The CDR3 DNA is TGTGCCAGCAGTTACCGAGGGGGCGCGAACTATGGCTACACCTTC. This codes for CASSYRGGANYGYTF.

This clone was observed a single time. The same CDR3 arises from other DNA sequences in this sample as well. The rearrangement uses TRBV12-3 or TRBV12-4 and TRBJ1-2; 8 nucleotides agree with TRBD1. V was clipped by 6 bases and J by 7 bases; unmatched bases: 7. The CDR3 sequence is 13 residues long. CDR3 nucleotides: TGTGCCAGCAGCTTGACAGGGGAGGGTGGCTACACCTTC. It specifies CASSLTGEGGYTF.

The chain has TRBV6-6 and TRBJ2-1; D is possibly TRBD1 (5 bases). The CDR3 is 12 amino acids. The germline V gene encodes CDR1 MNHNY and CDR2 SVGAGI (reference sequence). Trimming stripped 7 bases from V and 12 bases from J, with 16 bases between. The CDR3 sequence is CASTPGPGMQFF. CDR3 DNA sequence: TGTGCCAGCACCCCCGGCCCAGGGATGCAGTTCTTC.

The chain carries TRBV15 and TRBJ1-6; tentatively, D is TRBD1 (5 bases). This CDR3 contains 15 residues. The germline gives CDR1 LNHNV, CDR2 YYDKDF (reference sequence). Trimming took 4 bases from V and 7 from J, leaving 14 bases between them. DNA for the CDR3: TGTGCCACCAGCATTTTCAGGGAAGGGAATTCACCCCTCCACTTT. Amino acids: CATSIFREGNSPLHF.